This is a list of T cell receptor beta chains from one sample in a study of T cell responses to AZD1222 COVID-19 vaccine. The table came from immunoSEQ multiplex PCR; TCRdb's copy has only in-frame clones and leaves some out. Among approximately 150,000 clones listed, 90% to 95% were seen once. The sequencing here drew on peripheral blood, taken on day 0 of AZD1222 vaccination. Source of these receptors: an adult in good health. Each CDR3 is given with its conserved first and last residue. A D gene is named only where the DNA matches it firmly. Clone size is not always given. Where it is, it says once, few, many or a class for expanded clones.

clone_size j_call d_call v_call cdr3_nt cdr3_aa
NA TRBJ2-1 NA TRBV9 TGTGCCAGCAGCATGAGTCCGTTAGGGACACCCTTCAACAATGAGCAGTTCTTC CASSMSPLGTPFNNEQFF
NA TRBJ2-1 TRBD2 TRBV3-1/TRBV3-2 TGTGCCAGCAGCCAAGATCGTGGTCTAGCGGGAGCCCCCAGGCACAATGAGCAGTTCTTC CASSQDRGLAGAPRHNEQFF
NA TRBJ1-1 NA TRBV30 TGTGCCTGGACATGGGGGACGAACACTGAAGCTTTCTTT CAWTWGTNTEAFF
once TRBJ1-1 NA TRBV7-2 TGTGCCAGCAGCTTACCTCGACAGACTGAAGCTTTCTTT CASSLPRQTEAFF
once TRBJ2-6 NA TRBV25-1 TGTGCCAGCAGTCCAGGCTCTGGGGCCAACGTCCTGACTTTC CASSPGSGANVLTF
NA TRBJ1-1 TRBD1 TRBV5-1 TGCGCCAGCAGCCGCACAGGGGGTACTGAAGCTTTCTTT CASSRTGGTEAFF
NA TRBJ2-7 TRBD2 TRBV6-1 TGTGCCAGCAGTGAGGGACTAGCGGGGTCTGATGAGCAGTACTTC CASSEGLAGSDEQYF
NA TRBJ2-7 NA TRBV6-5 TGTGCCAGCACCTTAGGTGGCAGCTCCTACGAGCAGTACTTC CASTLGGSSYEQYF
NA TRBJ1-1 NA TRBV6-6 TGTGCCAGCAGTTACTCTTCTTCTGAAGCTTTCTTT CASSYSSSEAFF
NA TRBJ1-6 NA TRBV7-9 TGTGCCAGCAGCGCCCGGCAAGGACACGACTATAATTCACCCCTCCACTTT CASSARQGHDYNSPLHF
NA TRBJ1-3 NA TRBV4-1 TGCGCCAGCAGCCAAGAGCCGGGGAGTAAAAACACCATATATTTT CASSQEPGSKNTIYF
NA TRBJ1-1 NA TRBV6-5 TGTGCCAGCTCCGAAAAGCCGGGCCCGAACACTGAAGCTTTCTTT CASSEKPGPNTEAFF
NA TRBJ1-1 NA TRBV19 TGTGCCAGTAGCCCCCCCGGGCTTGAAGCTTTCTTT CASSPPGLEAFF
NA TRBJ1-2 NA TRBV7-2 TGTGCCAGCAGCCCCCAACGGGGTTCTGGCTACACCTTC CASSPQRGSGYTF
NA TRBJ2-1 NA TRBV12-3/TRBV12-4 TGTGCCAGCTGTGGAGGGGCTTACAATGAGCAGTTCTTC CASCGGAYNEQFF
NA TRBJ1-3 NA TRBV4-2 TGTGCCAGCAGCCAAGAACAGTACTCTGGAAACACCATATATTTT CASSQEQYSGNTIYF
NA TRBJ1-5 NA TRBV6-6 TGTGCCAGCAGAAGGGGTGGAAATCAGCCCCAGCATTTT CASRRGGNQPQHF
NA TRBJ1-2 NA TRBV6-2/TRBV6-3 TGTGCCAGCAGTTACGAGGAAGACCCGGGCCTCTTC CASSYEEDPGLF
NA TRBJ2-3 NA TRBV21-1 TGTGCCAGCCCTAAGCAAGGGCAGCAGCAGTATTTT CASPKQGQQQYF
NA TRBJ1-1 NA TRBV6-4 TGTGCCAGCCATCCGCCAAAGGGAGGGCCGAACACTGAAGCTTTCTTT CASHPPKGGPNTEAFF
NA TRBJ2-3 NA TRBV6-5 TGTGCCAGCAGCCTCGACAGGCCCGGGGATACGCAGTATTTT CASSLDRPGDTQYF
once TRBJ1-1 NA TRBV6-5 TGTGCCAGCAGCGGACGGGCGGGGAACACTGAAGCTTTCTTT CASSGRAGNTEAFF
NA TRBJ1-2 TRBD1 TRBV12-3/TRBV12-4 TGTGCCAGCAGCAAGGACAGGCTCTATGGCTACACCTTC CASSKDRLYGYTF
NA TRBJ2-7 NA TRBV4-1 TGCGCCAGCAGCCAAGAGGCCTATACCTACGAGCAGTACTTC CASSQEAYTYEQYF
NA TRBJ1-1 NA TRBV6-5 TGTGCCAGCAGTTCCTACAAGAACACTGAAGCTTTCTTT CASSSYKNTEAFF
NA TRBJ2-7 NA TRBV27 TGTGCCAGCCGGGACACTCACCTAGAGCAGTACTTC CASRDTHLEQYF
NA TRBJ1-1 NA TRBV27 TGTGCCAGCAGTTGGACCCGAGGGAGAACTGAAGCTTTCTTT CASSWTRGRTEAFF
NA TRBJ1-2 NA TRBV19 TGTGCCAGCCCTTTGGGCTACACCTTC CASPLGYTF
NA TRBJ2-1 TRBD1 TRBV18 TGTGCCAGCTCACTCCAGGGACAGGACAATGAGCAGTTCTTC CASSLQGQDNEQFF
NA TRBJ2-2 TRBD2 TRBV10-3 TGTGCCATCAGTGACGGGACTAGCGGGACCACCGGGGAGCTGTTTTTT CAISDGTSGTTGELFF
NA TRBJ1-5 NA TRBV21-1 TGTGCCAGCAGCAACCCCTGGGGGGGTTTAGGATATCAGCCCCAGCATTTT CASSNPWGGLGYQPQHF
NA TRBJ1-1 TRBD1 TRBV5-5 TGTGCCGTAGGGACAGGGGGCACTGAAGCTTTCTTT CAVGTGGTEAFF
NA TRBJ1-1 NA TRBV30 TGTGCCTGGAGTCTAAGCGCTGAAGCTTTCTTT CAWSLSAEAFF
NA TRBJ1-1 NA TRBV2 TGTGCCAGCAGTGTTAGGCAGGCGAATGAAGCTTTCTTT CASSVRQANEAFF
NA TRBJ2-7 TRBD2 TRBV5-1 TGCGCCAGCAGCTTGGGGCTAGCGGGAGTCTACGAGCAGTACTTC CASSLGLAGVYEQYF
NA TRBJ2-7 TRBD2 TRBV11-2 TGTGCCAGCAGCAATGGACTAGCGGAAACCTACGAGCAGTACTTC CASSNGLAETYEQYF
once TRBJ2-7 NA TRBV30 TGTGCCTGGAGTTTTCCCGGCAGGCCCCGCTACGAGCAGTACTTC CAWSFPGRPRYEQYF
few TRBJ2-7 NA TRBV12-3/TRBV12-4 TGTGCCAGCAGGGGTTCCTACGAGCAGTACTTC CASRGSYEQYF
once TRBJ2-1 TRBD1 TRBV19 TGTGCCAGTAGTATACTACGAAACAGGGGCTGGGACAATGAGCAGTTCTTC CASSILRNRGWDNEQFF
NA TRBJ2-1 TRBD2 TRBV5-5 TGTGCCAGCAGCTTGGAAGCTAGCGGAGTCTACAATGAGCAGTTCTTC CASSLEASGVYNEQFF
NA TRBJ1-4 NA TRBV19 TGTGCCAGTAGTGCCACCAGTTTCTACAATGAAAAACTGTTTTTT CASSATSFYNEKLFF
NA TRBJ2-2 NA TRBV13 TGTGCCAGCAGCTCGATTCCAGGTGACACCGGGGAGCTGTTTTTT CASSSIPGDTGELFF
NA TRBJ2-7 TRBD1 TRBV19 TGTGCCAGTAGTATCCCCGGGACAGGTTCCTACGAGCAGTACTTC CASSIPGTGSYEQYF
NA TRBJ1-4 NA TRBV18 TGTGCCAGCTCACCCACGCGGGAAAAACTGTTTTTT CASSPTREKLFF
NA TRBJ1-1 TRBD1 TRBV18 TGTGCCAGCTCACCTACAGGGGGCTTTGAAGCTTTCTTT CASSPTGGFEAFF